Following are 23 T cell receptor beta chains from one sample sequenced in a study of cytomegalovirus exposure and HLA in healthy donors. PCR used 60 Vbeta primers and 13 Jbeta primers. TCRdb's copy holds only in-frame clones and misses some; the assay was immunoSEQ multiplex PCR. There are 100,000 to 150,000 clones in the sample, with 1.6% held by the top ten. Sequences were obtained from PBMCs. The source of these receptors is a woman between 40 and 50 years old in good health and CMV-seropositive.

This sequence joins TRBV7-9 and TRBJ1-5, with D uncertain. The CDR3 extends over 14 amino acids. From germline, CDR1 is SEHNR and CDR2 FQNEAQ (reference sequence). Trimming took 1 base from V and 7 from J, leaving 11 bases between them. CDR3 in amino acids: CASSLGGVGQPQHF. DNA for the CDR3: TGTGCCAGCAGCTTAGGAGGAGTCGGCCAGCCCCAGCATTTT.

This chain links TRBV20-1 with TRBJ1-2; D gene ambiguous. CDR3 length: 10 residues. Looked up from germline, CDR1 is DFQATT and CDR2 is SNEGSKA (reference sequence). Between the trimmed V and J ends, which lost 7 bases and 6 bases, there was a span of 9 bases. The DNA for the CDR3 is TGCAGTGTCATCCGGGATGGCTACACCTTC. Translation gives CSVIRDGYTF.

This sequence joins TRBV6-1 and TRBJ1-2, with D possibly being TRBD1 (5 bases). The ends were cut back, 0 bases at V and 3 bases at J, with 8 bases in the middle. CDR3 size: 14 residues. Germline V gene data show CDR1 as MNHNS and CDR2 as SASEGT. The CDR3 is CASSEAPGHYGYTF. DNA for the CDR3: TGTGCCAGCAGTGAAGCGCCAGGGCACTATGGCTACACCTTC.

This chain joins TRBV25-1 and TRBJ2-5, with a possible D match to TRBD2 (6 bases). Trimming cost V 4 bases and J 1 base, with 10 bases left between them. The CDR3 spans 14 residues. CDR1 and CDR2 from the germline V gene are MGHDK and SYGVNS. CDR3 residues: CASSAPGLQETQYF. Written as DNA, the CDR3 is TGTGCCAGCAGTGCACCGGGACTCCAAGAGACCCAGTACTTC.

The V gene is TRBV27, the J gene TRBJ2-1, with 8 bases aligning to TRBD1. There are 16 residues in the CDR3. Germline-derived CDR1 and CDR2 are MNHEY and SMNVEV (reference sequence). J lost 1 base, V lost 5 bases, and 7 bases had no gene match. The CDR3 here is CASSRRQGSSYNEQFF. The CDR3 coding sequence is TGTGCCAGCAGTCGCCGACAGGGGAGTTCCTACAATGAGCAGTTCTTC.

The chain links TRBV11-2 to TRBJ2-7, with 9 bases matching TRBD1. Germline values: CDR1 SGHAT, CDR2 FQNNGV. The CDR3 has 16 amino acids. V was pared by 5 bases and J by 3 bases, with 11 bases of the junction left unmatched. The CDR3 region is CASSRNSGGQGYEQYF. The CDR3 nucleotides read TGTGCCAGCAGCCGAAACTCCGGGGGACAGGGCTACGAGCAGTACTTC.

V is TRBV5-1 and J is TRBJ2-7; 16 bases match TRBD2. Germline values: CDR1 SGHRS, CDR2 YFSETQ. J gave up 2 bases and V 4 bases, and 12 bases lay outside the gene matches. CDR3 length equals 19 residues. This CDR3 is CASSEGDWGLAGGTYEQYF. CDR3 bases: TGCGCCAGCAGCGAGGGGGATTGGGGACTAGCGGGAGGGACCTACGAGCAGTACTTC.

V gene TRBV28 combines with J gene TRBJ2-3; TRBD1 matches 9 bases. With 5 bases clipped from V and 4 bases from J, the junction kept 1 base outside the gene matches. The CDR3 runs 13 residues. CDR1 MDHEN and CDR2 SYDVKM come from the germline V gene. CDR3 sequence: CASSTGGADTQYF. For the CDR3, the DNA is TGTGCCAGCAGTACAGGGGGCGCAGATACGCAGTATTTT.

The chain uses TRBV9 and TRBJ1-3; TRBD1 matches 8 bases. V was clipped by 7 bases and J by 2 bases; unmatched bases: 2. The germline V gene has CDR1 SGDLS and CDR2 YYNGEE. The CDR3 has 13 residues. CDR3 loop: CASATGAGNTIYF. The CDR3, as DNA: TGTGCCAGCGCGACAGGGGCTGGAAACACCATATATTTT.

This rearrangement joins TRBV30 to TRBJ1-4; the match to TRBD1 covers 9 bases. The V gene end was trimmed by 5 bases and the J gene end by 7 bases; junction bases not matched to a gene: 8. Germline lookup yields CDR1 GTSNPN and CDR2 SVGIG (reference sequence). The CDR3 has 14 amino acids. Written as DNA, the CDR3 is TGTGCCTGGTCAAGGACAGGGGACGGTGAAAAACTGTTTTTT. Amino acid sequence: CAWSRTGDGEKLFF.

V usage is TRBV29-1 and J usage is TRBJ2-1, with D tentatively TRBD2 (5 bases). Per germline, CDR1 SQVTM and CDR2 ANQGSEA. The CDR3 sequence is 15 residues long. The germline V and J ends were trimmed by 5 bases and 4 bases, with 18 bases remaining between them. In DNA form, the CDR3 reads TGCAGCGTTTCACTAACGGGAAATGAATACAATGAGCAGTTCTTC. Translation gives CSVSLTGNEYNEQFF.

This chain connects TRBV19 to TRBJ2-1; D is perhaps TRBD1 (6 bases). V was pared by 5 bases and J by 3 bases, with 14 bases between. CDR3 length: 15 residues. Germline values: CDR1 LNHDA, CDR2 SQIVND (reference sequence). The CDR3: CASSQNTGIYNEQFF. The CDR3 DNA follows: TGTGCCAGTAGTCAAAATACAGGGATCTACAATGAGCAGTTCTTC.

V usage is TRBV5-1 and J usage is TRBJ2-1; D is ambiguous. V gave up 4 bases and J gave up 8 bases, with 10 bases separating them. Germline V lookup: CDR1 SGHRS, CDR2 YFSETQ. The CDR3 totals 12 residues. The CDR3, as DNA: TGCGCCAGCAGCCCGATCGGGTATGAGCAGTTCTTC. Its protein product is CASSPIGYEQFF. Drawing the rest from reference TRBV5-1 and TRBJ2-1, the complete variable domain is KAGVTQTPRYLIKTRGQQVTLSCSPISGHRSVSWYQQTPGQGLQFLFEYFSETQRNKGNFPGRFSGRQFSNSRSEMNVSTLELGDSALYLCASSPIGYEQFFGPGTRLTVL.

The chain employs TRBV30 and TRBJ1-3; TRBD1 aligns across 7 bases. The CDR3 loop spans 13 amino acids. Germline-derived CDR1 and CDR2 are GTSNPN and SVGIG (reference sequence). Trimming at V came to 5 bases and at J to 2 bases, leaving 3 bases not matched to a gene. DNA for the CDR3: TGTGCCTGGGGGACAGTTCCTGGAAACACCATATATTTT. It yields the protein CAWGTVPGNTIYF.

The CDR3, as DNA: TGTGCCACCAGCAGAGATGGGGGGGTTTATGGCTACACCTTC. Translating gives CATSRDGGVYGYTF. The chain links TRBV15 to TRBJ1-2; D is possibly TRBD1 (5 bases). Trimming took 0 bases from V and 5 from J, leaving 10 bases between them. The CDR3 runs to 14 residues. Germline CDR1 is LNHNV and CDR2 is YYDKDF (reference sequence).

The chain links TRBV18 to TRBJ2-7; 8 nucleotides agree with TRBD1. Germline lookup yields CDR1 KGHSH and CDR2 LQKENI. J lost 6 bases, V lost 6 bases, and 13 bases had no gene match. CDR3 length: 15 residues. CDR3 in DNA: TGTGCCAGCTCCCCAAGGAGGGGACAGGCTCCCGAGCAGTACTTC. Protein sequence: CASSPRRGQAPEQYF. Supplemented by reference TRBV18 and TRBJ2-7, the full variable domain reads NAGVMQNPRHLVRRRGQEARLRCSPMKGHSHVYWYRQLPEEGLKFMVYLQKENIIDESGMPKERFSAEFPKEGPSILRIQQVVRGDSAAYFCASSPRRGQAPEQYFGPGTRLTVT.

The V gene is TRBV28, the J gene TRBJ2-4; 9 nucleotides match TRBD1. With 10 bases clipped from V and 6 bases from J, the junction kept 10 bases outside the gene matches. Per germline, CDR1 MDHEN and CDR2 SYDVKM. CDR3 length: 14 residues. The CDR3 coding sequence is TGTGCCACCATTTGGACAGGGGCGGTAAACATTCAGTACTTC. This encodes CATIWTGAVNIQYF.

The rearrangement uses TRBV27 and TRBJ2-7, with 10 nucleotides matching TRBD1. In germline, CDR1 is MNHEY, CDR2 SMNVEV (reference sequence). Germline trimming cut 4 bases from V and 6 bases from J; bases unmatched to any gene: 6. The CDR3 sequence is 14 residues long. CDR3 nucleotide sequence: TGTGCCAGCAGTTGGGGGACAGGGGCCAGCGAGCAGTACTTC. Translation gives CASSWGTGASEQYF.

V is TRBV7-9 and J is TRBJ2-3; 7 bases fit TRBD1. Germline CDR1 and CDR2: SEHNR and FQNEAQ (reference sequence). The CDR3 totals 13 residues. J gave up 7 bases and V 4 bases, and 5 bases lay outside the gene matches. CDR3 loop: CASSSRQGHTQYF. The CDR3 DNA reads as TGTGCCAGCAGCTCCCGACAGGGTCATACGCAGTATTTT.

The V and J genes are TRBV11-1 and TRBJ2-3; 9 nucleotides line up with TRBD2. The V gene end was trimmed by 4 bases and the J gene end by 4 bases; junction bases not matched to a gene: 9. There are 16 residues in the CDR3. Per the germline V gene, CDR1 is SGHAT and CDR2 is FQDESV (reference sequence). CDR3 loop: CASSSLAGAVSDTQYF. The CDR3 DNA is TGTGCCAGCAGCTCCTTAGCGGGAGCGGTCTCAGATACGCAGTATTTT.

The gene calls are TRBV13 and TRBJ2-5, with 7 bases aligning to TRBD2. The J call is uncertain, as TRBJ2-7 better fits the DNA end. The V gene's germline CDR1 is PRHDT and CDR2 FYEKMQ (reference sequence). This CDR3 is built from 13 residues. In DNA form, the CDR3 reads TGTGCCAGCAGCTTAAGCGGGAACTACGAGCAGTACTTC. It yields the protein CASSLSGNYEQYF.

CDR3 sequence: CASSQDGAGGIYGYTF. DNA of the CDR3: TGCGCCAGCAGCCAAGATGGGGCAGGGGGAATATATGGCTACACCTTC. The chain has TRBV4-3 and TRBJ1-2; 7 bases are shared with TRBD1. Trimming took 0 bases from V and 5 from J; bases not matched to a gene: 9. The V gene's germline CDR1 is LGHNA and CDR2 YSLEER. The length of the CDR3 is 16 residues.

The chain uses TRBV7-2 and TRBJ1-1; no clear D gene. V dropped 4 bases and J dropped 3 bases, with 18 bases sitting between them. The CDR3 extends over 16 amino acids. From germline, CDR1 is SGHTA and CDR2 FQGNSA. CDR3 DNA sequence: TGTGCCAGCAGCTCCTACGCCCCCGGAGTGGACACTGAAGCTTTCTTT. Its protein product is CASSSYAPGVDTEAFF. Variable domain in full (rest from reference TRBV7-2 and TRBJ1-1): GAGVSQSPSNKVTEKGKDVELRCDPISGHTALYWYRQSLGQGLEFLIYFQGNSAPDKSGLPSDRFSAERTGGSVSTLTIQRTQQEDSAVYLCASSSYAPGVDTEAFFGQGTRLTVV.